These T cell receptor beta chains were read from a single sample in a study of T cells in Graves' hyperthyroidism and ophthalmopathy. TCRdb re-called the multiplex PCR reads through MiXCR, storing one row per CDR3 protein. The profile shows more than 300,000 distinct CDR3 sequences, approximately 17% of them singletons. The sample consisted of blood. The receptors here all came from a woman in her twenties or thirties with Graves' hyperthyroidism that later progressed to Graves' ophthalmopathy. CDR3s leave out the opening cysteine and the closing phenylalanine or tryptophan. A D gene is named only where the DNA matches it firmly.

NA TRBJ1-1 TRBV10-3 AISDLGEDPEAF
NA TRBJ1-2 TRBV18 ASSPWGISYGYT
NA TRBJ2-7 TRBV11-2 ASSPPGLNYEQY
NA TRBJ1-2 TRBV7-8 ASSLDAGETYGYT
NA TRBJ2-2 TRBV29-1 SVELGNTGELF
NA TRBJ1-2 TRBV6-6 ASSYSRGNYGYT
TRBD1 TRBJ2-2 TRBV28 ASSLTGRRTGELF
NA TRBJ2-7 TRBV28 ASSSGLNYEQY
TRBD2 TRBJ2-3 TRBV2 ASIRTSGFTDTQY
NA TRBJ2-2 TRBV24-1 ATSDPLRSGIFAGELF
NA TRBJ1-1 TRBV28 ASSSGGHRNTEAF
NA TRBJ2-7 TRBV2 ASSAARVPGIYEQY
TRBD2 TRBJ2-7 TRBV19 ASSRTSQVYEQY
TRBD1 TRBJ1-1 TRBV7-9 ASSHTRTGDTEAF
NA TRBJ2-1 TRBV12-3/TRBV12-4 ASSLGRRDEQF
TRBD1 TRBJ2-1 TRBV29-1 SEDTGGEQF
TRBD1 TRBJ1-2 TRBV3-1 VSSLGQGVNGYT
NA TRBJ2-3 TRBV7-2 ASKPGGSLYTDTQY
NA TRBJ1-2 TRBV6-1 ASSLGRGGFGSYT
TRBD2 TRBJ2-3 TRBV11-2 ASSDGTSGRAVSDTQY
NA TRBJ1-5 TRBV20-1 SARVGQGNQPQH
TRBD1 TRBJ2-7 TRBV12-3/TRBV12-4 ASSLVPGQGAYEQY
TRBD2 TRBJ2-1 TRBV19 ASSPGTSGSGTYNEQF
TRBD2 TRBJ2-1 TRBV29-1 SNKLAGANEQF
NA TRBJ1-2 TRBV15 ATSRDQGNYGYT
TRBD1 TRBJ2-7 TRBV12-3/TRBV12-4 ASRPRDRASYEQY
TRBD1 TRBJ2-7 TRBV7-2 ASSYDRGLNIYEQY
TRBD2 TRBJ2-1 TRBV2 ASRSAGGGYNEQF
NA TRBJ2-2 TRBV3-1 ASSQEGALGAGELF
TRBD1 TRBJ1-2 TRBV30 AGRETGDGYT
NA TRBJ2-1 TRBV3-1 ASSHYIRDTHNNEQF
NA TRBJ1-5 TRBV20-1 SAPMAGRSNQPQH
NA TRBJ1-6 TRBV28 ASRAGPYNSPLH
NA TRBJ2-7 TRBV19 ASTPEDRRHYEQY
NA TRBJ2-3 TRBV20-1 SAGLMMRTDTQY
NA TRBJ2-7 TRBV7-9 ASSAAPRDGTYEQY
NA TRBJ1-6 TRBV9 ASSSSGQGQSPLH
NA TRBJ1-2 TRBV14 ASSQDMTGGLYGYT
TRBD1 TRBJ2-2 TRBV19 ASSLQGATGELF
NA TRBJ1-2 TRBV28 ASSLTGQGFYGYT
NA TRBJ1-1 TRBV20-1 SVLGPPPTHAPSETEAF
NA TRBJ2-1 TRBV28 ATVGVAYNEQF
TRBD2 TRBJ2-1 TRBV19 ASSITSGGSFGNEQF
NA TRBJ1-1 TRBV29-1 SVGGHTNTEAF
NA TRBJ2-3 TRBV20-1 SARRDAGTDTQY
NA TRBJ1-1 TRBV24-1 ATSDLNGSIGRANTEAF